The clone carrying this TCR beta chain was seen repeatedly, ten times or more. Its target is unknown. TCRdb re-called the RT-PCR reads with MiXCR, one entry per CDR3 protein. The sample includes 650,000 to 850,000 distinct CDR3 sequences, approximately 15% of them seen just once. With V trimmed by 5 bases and J by 3 bases, 3 bases remained unmatched. CDR1 and CDR2 from the germline V gene are MNHEY and SVGAGI. This CDR3 is 14 amino acids long. This specimen belongs to a study of response to subunit inactivated influenza vaccine. Notes on the study in general: Authors suggested that a seasonal influenza vaccination recruits few new T cells each time.

The sequence derives from a man between 45 and 60 years old who received an inactivated influenza vaccine. The sample was PBMCs from blood, taken 14 days before vaccination. The chain carries TRBV6-5 and TRBJ2-7, with 11 bases lining up with TRBD2. The CDR3 reads CASSVLAGDYEQYF. CDR3 nucleotide sequence: TGTGCCAGCAGTGTACTAGCGGGGGACTACGAGCAGTACTTC.